This paragraph covers one T cell receptor (beta chain) sequence. Its specificity is not known. CDR1 SGHRS and CDR2 YFSETQ come from the germline V gene. V was cut by 6 bases and J by 4 bases, with 19 bases left in between. This CDR3 region has 15 residues. This entry belongs to a study of cytomegalovirus exposure and HLA in healthy donors. General study points: When analyzed later, a missense DCLRE1C variant was found to be linked to TCR beta V- and J-gene trimming.

The primer mix had 60 Vbeta and 13 Jbeta primers. As handled by the study authors: There were some 87 million unique TCR beta chains by a later count, and approximately 11 million of them were shared. The assay was immunoSEQ multiplex PCR, and TCRdb's table has in-frame clones only and misses some. V and J calls and clone size are those listed in that table; D and trimming were worked out from the DNA. This sample yields roughly 120,000 clones, of which roughly 80% are seen a single time; 2.5% to 3% belongs to the top ten. This clonotype originated in a woman between 40 and 50 years old in good health and CMV-seropositive. The J gene is TRBJ1-1, the V gene TRBV5-1, with a weak D call TRBD1 (5 bases). Material: PBMCs. CDR3: CASTTQGNVITEAFF. The CDR3 nucleotides read TGCGCCAGCACGACCCAGGGAAACGTGATCACTGAAGCTTTCTTT.